The 24 T cell receptor beta chains listed next were all sequenced from one sample in a study of monozygotic twins with cystic fibrosis. The data were produced by immunoSEQ multiplex PCR, yet TCRdb's version contains in-frame clones alone and is incomplete. The repertoire holds over a thousand clones, over 90% seen once, with under 4% in the top ten. Input material: blood. Source of these receptors: a boy younger than 18 with cystic fibrosis.

The chain joins TRBV11-1 to TRBJ1-2; 11 bases line up with TRBD1. CDR3 length: 15 residues. The ends lost 5 bases at V and 7 bases at J; junction bases unmatched: 9. The V gene's germline CDR1 is SGHAT and CDR2 FQDESV (reference sequence). Here the CDR3 reads CASSQHSGTGGGYTF. CDR3 sequence (DNA): TGTGCCAGCAGCCAACACTCCGGGACAGGGGGTGGCTACACCTTC.

The rearrangement joins TRBV6-1 to TRBJ2-7; D is undetermined. From germline, CDR1 is MNHNS and CDR2 SASEGT. Trimming cost V 1 base and J 2 bases, with 6 bases left between them. The CDR3 runs 13 residues. The CDR3 nucleotides read TGTGCCAGCAGTGAAGTAATAGCCTACGAGCAGTACTTC. It encodes CASSEVIAYEQYF.

This chain uses TRBV19 with TRBJ1-4; D may be TRBD1 (6 bases). The germline V gene has CDR1 LNHDA and CDR2 SQIVND (reference sequence). With 3 bases removed from V and 11 bases from J, the gap between germline ends came to 13 bases. The CDR3 covers 13 residues. The CDR3: CASSIKAGVKLFF. CDR3 DNA sequence: TGTGCCAGTAGTATCAAGGCAGGGGTCAAACTGTTTTTT.

This clone came up once. The chain carries TRBV4-3 and TRBJ2-3; no clear D gene. The V gene's germline CDR1 is LGHNA and CDR2 YSLEER. CDR3 length: 19 amino acids. Trimming removed 1 base from V and 2 bases from J, with 22 bases in between. CDR3: CASSQGVQFRDSFTDTQYF. In nucleotides, the CDR3 is TGCGCCAGCAGCCAAGGCGTTCAGTTCCGAGACTCGTTCACAGATACGCAGTATTTT.

This clone is a singleton in its sample. This sequence joins TRBV4-1 and TRBJ1-2; a weak D match, TRBD1 (6 bases). Trimming removed 2 bases from V and 8 bases from J, with 15 bases in between. The CDR3 loop spans 14 amino acids. Germline V CDR1 and CDR2: MGHRA, YSYEKL. CDR3 residues: CASSQSTGLSGYTF. Written as DNA, the CDR3 is TGCGCCAGCAGCCAATCCACAGGGCTGAGCGGCTACACCTTC.

V and J are TRBV15 and TRBJ2-1, with 10 positions matching TRBD1. Germline-derived CDR1 and CDR2 are LNHNV and YYDKDF (reference sequence). There are 18 residues in the CDR3. V shed 0 bases, J shed 8 bases, and the junction held 13 bases outside the gene matches. The chain's CDR3 is CATSREPPDRGLSHEQFF. CDR3 coding DNA: TGTGCCACCAGCAGAGAACCACCCGACAGGGGGCTATCCCATGAGCAGTTCTTC.

The gene calls are TRBV7-9 and TRBJ2-5, with D possibly being TRBD1 or TRBD2 (7 bases each). V was shortened by 8 bases and J by 4 bases, with 20 bases between the two germline ends. The CDR3 has 15 amino acids. Per germline, CDR1 SEHNR and CDR2 FQNEAQ (reference sequence). The chain's CDR3 is CASRYRGGIGETQYF. The CDR3 bases are TGTGCCAGCCGGTACAGGGGAGGGATTGGAGAGACCCAGTACTTC.

The chain carries TRBV7-8 and TRBJ1-1; no firm D call. V lost 1 base and J lost 3, with 3 bases in between. Germline V lookup: CDR1 SGHVS, CDR2 FQNEAQ. The CDR3 sequence is 12 residues long. The chain's CDR3 is CASSLGYTEAFF. In nucleotides, the CDR3 is TGTGCCAGCAGCTTAGGGTACACTGAAGCTTTCTTT. Full variable domain (remainder filled in from reference TRBV7-8 and TRBJ1-1): GAGVSQSPRYKVAKRGQDVALRCDPISGHVSLFWYQQALGQGPEFLTYFQNEAQLDKSGLPSDRFFAERPEGSVSTLKIQRTQQEDSAVYLCASSLGYTEAFFGQGTRLTVV.

The V gene is TRBV7-2, the J gene TRBJ2-1; 7 bases are a match to TRBD2. With 1 base clipped from V and 0 bases from J, the junction kept 3 bases outside the gene matches. CDR1 and CDR2 (germline): SGHTA, FQGNSA. The CDR3 spans 16 residues. The CDR3 region has the DNA TGTGCCAGCAGCTTAGGGGGCGGGGGCTCCTACAATGAGCAGTTCTTC. It translates to CASSLGGGGSYNEQFF.

The chain combines TRBV28 with TRBJ2-7, with 7 bases that match TRBD2. Germline V gene data show CDR1 as MDHEN and CDR2 as SYDVKM. The CDR3 covers 16 residues. V lost 6 bases to trimming and J lost 2 bases; unmatched junction nucleotides: 13. The CDR3 sequence is CASSTSVRTSPYEQYF. CDR3 nucleotides: TGTGCCAGCAGCACATCAGTCCGGACTAGTCCCTACGAGCAGTACTTC.

V and J are TRBV7-2 and TRBJ2-7; no clear D. V lost 1 base, J lost 3 bases, and 7 bases lay in between. The germline CDR1 and CDR2 sequences are SGHTA and FQGNSA. CDR3 size: 13 residues. CDR3: CASSLGPSYEQYF. In DNA form, the CDR3 reads TGTGCCAGCAGCTTAGGTCCCAGCTACGAGCAGTACTTC.

The J gene is TRBJ1-1, the V gene TRBV6-5; D not resolved. The CDR3 is 12 residues long. Germline values: CDR1 MNHEY, CDR2 SVGAGI. V dropped 0 bases and J dropped 5 bases, with 4 bases sitting between them. CDR3 region: CASSYSTTEAFF. Written as DNA, the CDR3 is TGTGCCAGCAGTTACTCGACAACTGAAGCTTTCTTT.

The V and J genes are TRBV6-4 and TRBJ2-1; perhaps TRBD1 as D (5 bases). CDR1 and CDR2 (germline): MRHNA, SNTAGT. This CDR3 has 16 amino acids. The V end lost 0 bases, the J end lost 6 bases, and 15 bases lay between the germline ends. CDR3 bases: TGTGCCAGCAGTGACTCGCAGGGTGTAGTGGGCAATGAGCAGTTCTTC. Translated, it gives CASSDSQGVVGNEQFF.

This sequence joins TRBV2 and TRBJ2-2, with 7 bases lining up with TRBD1. Germline values: CDR1 SNHLY, CDR2 FYNNEI. CDR3 length equals 15 residues. After removal of 8 bases from V and 4 bases from J, the junction contained 10 bases not matched to a gene. CDR3 amino acids: CASAIRQGATGELFF. The CDR3 region has the DNA TGTGCCAGCGCCATACGACAGGGTGCCACCGGGGAGCTGTTTTTT.

The CDR3 region is CASSPPGRAGEQFF. The CDR3 region has the DNA TGTGCCAGCAGCCCCCCCGGGCGCGCAGGTGAGCAGTTCTTC. The rearrangement uses TRBV4-2 and TRBJ2-1; no reliable D call. The germline V gene has CDR1 LGHNA and CDR2 YNFKEQ. Trimming took off 4 bases at V and 9 bases at J, with 16 bases between the two ends. The CDR3 spans 14 residues.

V and J are TRBV6-5 and TRBJ1-1; 9 bases are shared with TRBD1. From germline, CDR1 is MNHEY and CDR2 SVGAGI. The CDR3 has 10 amino acids. V shed 10 bases and J 11 bases; nucleotides not matched to a gene: 5. DNA of the CDR3: TGTGCCACCGGTGACAGGGGGGCTTTCTTT. It encodes CATGDRGAFF.

V gene TRBV5-6 combines with J gene TRBJ2-3; 7 bases line up with TRBD2. The CDR3 consists of 15 residues. V lost 4 bases and J lost 3; bases outside the gene matches: 8. Germline loops: CDR1 SGHDT, CDR2 YYEEEE. The CDR3 sequence is CASSRLAVGTDTQYF. The CDR3 DNA reads as TGTGCCAGCAGCCGACTAGCTGTAGGTACAGATACGCAGTATTTT. The full variable domain, its missing parts supplied by reference TRBV5-6 and TRBJ2-3, is DAGVTQSPTHLIKTRGQQVTLRCSPKSGHDTVSWYQQALGQGPQFIFQYYEEEERQRGNFPDRFSGHQFPNYSSELNVNALLLGDSALYLCASSRLAVGTDTQYFGPGTRLTVL.

The chain recombines TRBV5-8 with TRBJ1-6; TRBD1 matches 7 bases. Trimming removed 0 bases from V and 6 bases from J; junction bases left unmatched: 9. Germline V gene data show CDR1 as SGHTS and CDR2 as YDEGEE. The CDR3 contains 17 residues. Here the CDR3 reads CASSLARQGGGNSPLHF. DNA of the CDR3: TGTGCCAGCAGCTTGGCTAGGCAGGGGGGAGGTAATTCACCCCTCCACTTT.

The chain combines TRBV19 with TRBJ2-7; 9 nucleotides line up with TRBD1. This CDR3 has 12 residues. Per germline, CDR1 LNHDA and CDR2 SQIVND (reference sequence). V trimming: 5 bases; J trimming: 4 bases; junction bases outside the gene matches: 0. This chain's CDR3 is CASSDRGYEQYF. CDR3 nucleotides: TGTGCCAGTAGTGACAGGGGGTACGAGCAGTACTTC.

CDR3 in amino acids: CASSIRQGLYQPQHF. CDR3 nucleotide sequence: TGTGCCAGCAGTATCCGACAGGGTTTGTATCAGCCCCAGCATTTT. The gene calls are TRBV28 and TRBJ1-5; TRBD1 agrees at 7 bases. J lost 5 bases, V lost 5 bases, and 9 bases had no gene match. This CDR3 is built from 15 residues. The germline V gene has CDR1 MDHEN and CDR2 SYDVKM.

The genes are TRBV7-8 and TRBJ2-3; D not resolved. V lost 1 base and J 0 bases, leaving 14 bases between the germline ends. CDR1 and CDR2 from the germline V gene are SGHVS and FQNEAQ. The CDR3 consists of 17 residues. CDR3 region: CASSLVLDGSSTDTQYF. DNA of the CDR3: TGTGCCAGCAGCTTAGTTCTCGACGGGTCTAGCACAGATACGCAGTATTTT.

Here the CDR3 DNA reads TGTGCCAGCAGCTTAAAGGCGAGCAGGGAGCAAGAGACCCAGTACTTC. As protein: CASSLKASREQETQYF. The chain recombines TRBV7-9 with TRBJ2-5, with D possibly being TRBD1 or TRBD2 (5 bases each). Germline V lookup: CDR1 SEHNR, CDR2 FQNEAQ (reference sequence). Trimming took off 2 bases at V and 2 bases at J, with 15 bases between the two ends. CDR3 length: 16 residues.

V usage is TRBV28 and J usage is TRBJ2-2, with D unclear. Looked up from germline, CDR1 is MDHEN and CDR2 is SYDVKM. V was trimmed by 6 bases and J by 5 bases, leaving 7 bases between them. The CDR3 loop spans 12 amino acids. CDR3: CASSMDTGELFF. CDR3 in DNA: TGTGCCAGCAGCATGGATACCGGGGAGCTGTTTTTT.

CDR3 in amino acids: CASSLRISEKLFF. The DNA for the CDR3 is TGTGCCAGCAGCTTGAGGATAAGTGAAAAACTGTTTTTT. The rearrangement uses TRBV5-4 and TRBJ1-4; no firm D call. V lost 1 base and J 7 bases, leaving 8 bases between the germline ends. The CDR3 has 13 amino acids. From germline, CDR1 is SGHNT and CDR2 YYREEE (reference sequence).